A selection of T cell receptor beta chains follows, all from one sample in a study of Ad26.COV2.S vaccination and SARS-CoV-2 variants. Only in-frame clones appear in the TCRdb table, and some are missing; sequencing was by immunoSEQ multiplex PCR. The sample has 450,000 to 550,000 clones, 89% seen once. Sequences were derived from peripheral blood, sampled in a trial of Ad26.COV2.S vaccine versus placebo. All receptors derive from a person aged 18-65 years who received the Ad26.COV2.S COVID-19 vaccine or a placebo. Both conserved end residues are part of each CDR3. The order of the fields is CDR3 DNA, CDR3 protein, V gene, clone size, D gene, J gene. A D gene is named only where the DNA matches it firmly. Clone size is shown for a subset of rows, as once, few, many or a class of expanded clone.

TGTGCCAGCAGCGCCTCCCTAGCGGGAGGGCCTCCCTACGAGCAGTACTTC CASSASLAGGPPYEQYF TRBV7-6 . TRBD2 TRBJ2-7
TGCGCCAGCAGCCAATCGGCGGGAGCTAGCACAGATACGCAGTATTTT CASSQSAGASTDTQYF TRBV4-1 . TRBD2 TRBJ2-3
TGTGCCTGGAGTCGGGGGAGGTTGATCGAGCAGTACTTC CAWSRGRLIEQYF TRBV30 . . TRBJ2-7
TGTGCCAGCAGTGAAGGGGGGACAGTCAATCAGCCCCAGCATTTT CASSEGGTVNQPQHF TRBV6-1 . TRBD1 TRBJ1-5
TGTGCCAGCAAATACCCCTACGAGCAGTACTTC CASKYPYEQYF TRBV9 . . TRBJ2-7
TGTGCCAGCTCACCGGACAGGGGCGAGCAGTACTTC CASSPDRGEQYF TRBV18 . TRBD1 TRBJ2-7
TGTGCCAGCAGTCACGGGGGGGGACAAGAGACCCAGTACTTC CASSHGGGQETQYF TRBV6-2/TRBV6-3 . TRBD2 TRBJ2-5
TGTGCCAGCAGCTCCCCGTGGTCAGGGGTAGGGGGCTACACCTTC CASSSPWSGVGGYTF TRBV7-9 . . TRBJ1-2
TGTGCCAGTAAAGGGGGAACTAGCTCGGTGGAGCAGTTCTTC CASKGGTSSVEQFF TRBV19 . . TRBJ2-1
TGTGCCAGCAGTACTCCGGGACTTTACAATGAGCAGTTCTTC CASSTPGLYNEQFF TRBV27 . . TRBJ2-1
TGTGCCAGCAGTTCACGGGCGCCCTTCTATGGCTACACCTTC CASSSRAPFYGYTF TRBV6-5 . . TRBJ1-2
TGTGCCAGCAGTTCACCGGCATCCAATTCACCCCTCCACTTT CASSSPASNSPLHF TRBV27 few . TRBJ1-6
TGTGCCAGCAGTTCCCCGACAGGGGAGCGCTACAATGAGCAGTTCTTC CASSSPTGERYNEQFF TRBV25-1 . TRBD1 TRBJ2-1
TGCGCCAGCAGCTTGGAAGGGACTAGCGGGAGTATCGGAAGGGAGCAGTACTTC CASSLEGTSGSIGREQYF TRBV5-1 . TRBD2 TRBJ2-7
TGTGCCACGAAAGTAGGACAGATCACAGATACGCAGTATTTT CATKVGQITDTQYF TRBV2 . . TRBJ2-3
TGTGCCATCAGTGCCGGCCAGGGAATAACAGATACGCAGTATTTT CAISAGQGITDTQYF TRBV10-3 . . TRBJ2-3
TGCGCCAGCAGCTTTACGGCACGGGCGGCCCCCTACAATGAGCAGTTCTTC CASSFTARAAPYNEQFF TRBV5-1 . . TRBJ2-1
TGTGCTAGCAGCTTTCGACAGGGGCGGGTAGAGACCCAGTACTTC CASSFRQGRVETQYF TRBV7-7 . TRBD1 TRBJ2-5
TGTGCCAGCAGCTTATCTAGCGGGATTTTAAAGACCCAGTACTTC CASSLSSGILKTQYF TRBV7-2 once TRBD2 TRBJ2-5
TGTGCCAGCGGGAAGGACAGGGCCCTCTCTGGGGCCAACGTCCTGACTTTC CASGKDRALSGANVLTF TRBV27 . TRBD1 TRBJ2-6
TGTGCCAGCAGCGTCTCCCCGTCGTGGGGGATGCACAATGAGCAGTTCTTC CASSVSPSWGMHNEQFF TRBV9 . . TRBJ2-1
TGTGCCACCAGTGGCAGGGACAGGGCATATAGCAATCAGCCCCAGCATTTT CATSGRDRAYSNQPQHF TRBV24-1 few TRBD1 TRBJ1-5
TGTGCCAGCAGCCAGGCACCCGGGACGGGCTACGAGCAGTACTTC CASSQAPGTGYEQYF TRBV3-1/TRBV3-2 few . TRBJ2-7
TGCGCCAGCAGTGAGACAGGGGGCGCGGAGACCCAGTACTTC CASSETGGAETQYF TRBV10-1 . TRBD1 TRBJ2-5